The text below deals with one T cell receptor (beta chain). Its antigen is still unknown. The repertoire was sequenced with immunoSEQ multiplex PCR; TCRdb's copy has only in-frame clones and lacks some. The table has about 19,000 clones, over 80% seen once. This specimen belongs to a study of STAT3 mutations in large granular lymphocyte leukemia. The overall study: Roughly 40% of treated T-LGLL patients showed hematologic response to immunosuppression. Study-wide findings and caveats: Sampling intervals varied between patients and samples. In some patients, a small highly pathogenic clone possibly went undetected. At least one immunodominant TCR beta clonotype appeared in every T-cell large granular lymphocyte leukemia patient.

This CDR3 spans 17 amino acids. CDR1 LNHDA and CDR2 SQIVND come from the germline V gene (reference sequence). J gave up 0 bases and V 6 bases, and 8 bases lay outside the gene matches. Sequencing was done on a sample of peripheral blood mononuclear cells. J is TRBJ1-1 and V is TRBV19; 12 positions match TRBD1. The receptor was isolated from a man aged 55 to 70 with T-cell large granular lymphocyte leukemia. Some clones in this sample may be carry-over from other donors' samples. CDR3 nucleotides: TGTGCCAGTAGAAGGGGGGGACAGGGGGCCATGAACACTGAAGCTTTCTTT. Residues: CASRRGGQGAMNTEAFF.